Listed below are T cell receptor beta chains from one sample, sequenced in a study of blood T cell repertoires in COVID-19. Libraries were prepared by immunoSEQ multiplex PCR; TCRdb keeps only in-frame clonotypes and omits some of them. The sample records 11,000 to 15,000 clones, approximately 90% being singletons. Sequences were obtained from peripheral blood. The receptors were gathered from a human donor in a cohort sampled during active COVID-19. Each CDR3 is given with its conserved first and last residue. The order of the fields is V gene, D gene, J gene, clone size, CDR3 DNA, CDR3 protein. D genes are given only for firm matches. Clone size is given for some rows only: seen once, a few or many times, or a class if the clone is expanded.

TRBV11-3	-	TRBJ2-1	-	TGTGCCAGCAGTGTTGGCGGGATATACAATGAGCAGTTCTTC	CASSVGGIYNEQFF
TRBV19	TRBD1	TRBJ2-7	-	TGTGCCAGTAGTGCCGGACAGGGGACCTACGAGCAGTACTTC	CASSAGQGTYEQYF
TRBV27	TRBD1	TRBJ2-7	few	TGTGCCAGCAGCCGGGACAGGGCGGACGAGCAGTACTTC	CASSRDRADEQYF
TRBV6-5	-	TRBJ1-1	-	TGTGCCAGCAGTTCCCCCAGGAGGGGTGGGACTGAAGCTTTCTTT	CASSSPRRGGTEAFF
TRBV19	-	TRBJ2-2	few	TGTGCCGCGGCGACAGGGAACACCGGGGAGCTGTTTTTT	CAAATGNTGELFF
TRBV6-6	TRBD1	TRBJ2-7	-	TGTGCCAGCAGTTTCGACAGGGTTAAGTACGAGCAGTACTTC	CASSFDRVKYEQYF
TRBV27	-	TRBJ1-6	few	TGTGCCAGCAGCTGGGGGGTTTTGGAAACTAGTTCACCCCTCCACTTT	CASSWGVLETSSPLHF
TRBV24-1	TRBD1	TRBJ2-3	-	TGTGCCACCAGTGACACGGGACAGGGGGCAATCGATACGCAGTATTTT	CATSDTGQGAIDTQYF
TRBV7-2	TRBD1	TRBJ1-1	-	TGTGCCAGCAGCGCGCACAGGGGGACTGAAGCTTTCTTT	CASSAHRGTEAFF
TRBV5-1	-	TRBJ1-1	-	TGCGCCGGCAGAGGTTCAGGGCCACAAGCTTTCTTT	CAGRGSGPQAFF
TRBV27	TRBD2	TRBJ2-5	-	TGTGCCAGCAGCTTACTAGCGGGCGGGGAGACCCAGTACTTC	CASSLLAGGETQYF
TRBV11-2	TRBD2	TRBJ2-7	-	TGTGCCAGCAGCTTGCTACGGGGGGAGGGCCCCTACGAGCAGTACTTC	CASSLLRGEGPYEQYF
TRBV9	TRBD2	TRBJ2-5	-	TGTGCCAGCAGCGATGGTAGCGGGAGTTTGGAAGAGACCCAGTACTTC	CASSDGSGSLEETQYF
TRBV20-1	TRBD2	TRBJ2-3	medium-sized	TGCAGTGCTAGTGGCGGCGGGAGGCCCGATACGCAGTATTTT	CSASGGGRPDTQYF
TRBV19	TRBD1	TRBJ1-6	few	TGTGCCAGTAGTACCCTGGACAGGGGAAATTCACCCCTCCACTTT	CASSTLDRGNSPLHF
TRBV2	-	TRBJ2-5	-	TGTGCCAGCAGTCGACAGCCCCAAGAGACCCAGTACTTC	CASSRQPQETQYF
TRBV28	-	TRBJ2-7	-	TGTGCCAGCAGGCCTGGGACTCCGGGGGAGCAGTACTTC	CASRPGTPGEQYF
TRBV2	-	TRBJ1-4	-	TGTGCCAGCAGCCCCCAGGGTATATTAGAAAAACTGTTTTTT	CASSPQGILEKLFF
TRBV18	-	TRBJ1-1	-	TGTGCCAGCTCAGCAAGGGACAACGCAGCTTTCTTT	CASSARDNAAFF
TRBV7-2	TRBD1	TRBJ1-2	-	TGTGCCAGCAGCTTCACAGGGGGCTTTGGCTACACCTTC	CASSFTGGFGYTF
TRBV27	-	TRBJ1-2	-	TGTGCCAGCAGTTTATCTCTGGGGGAGGGTGGCTACACCTTC	CASSLSLGEGGYTF
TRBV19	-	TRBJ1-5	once	TGTGCCAGTAATGGGAGGAGGGGCTCGAATCAGCCCCAGCATTTT	CASNGRRGSNQPQHF
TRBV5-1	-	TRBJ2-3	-	TGCGCCAGCAGCTTATCACCTCCCCTAAGCACAGATACGCAGTATTTT	CASSLSPPLSTDTQYF
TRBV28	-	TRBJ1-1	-	TGTGCCAGCAGTTCCCCGGGGGACAACACTGAAGCTTTCTTT	CASSSPGDNTEAFF
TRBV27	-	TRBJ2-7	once	TGTGCCAGCAGTTTCACTAGCTTGGCCTACGAGCAGTACTTC	CASSFTSLAYEQYF
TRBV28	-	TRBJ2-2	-	TGTGCCAGTAGACAAGGCGACACCGGGGAGCTGTTTTTT	CASRQGDTGELFF
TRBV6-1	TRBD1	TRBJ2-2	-	TGTGCCAGCAGTGATGCAGGGGGCCTCACCGGGGAGCTGTTTTTT	CASSDAGGLTGELFF
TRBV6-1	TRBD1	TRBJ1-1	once	TGTGCCAGCAGTGAAGCGTTACTTCAGGGGGAAGACACTGAAGCTTTCTTT	CASSEALLQGEDTEAFF
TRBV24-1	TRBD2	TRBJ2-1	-	TGTGCCACCAGTGATCCGGGACTAAACCATGAGCAGTTCTTC	CATSDPGLNHEQFF
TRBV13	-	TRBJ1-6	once	TGTGCCAGCAGCTTAGGCCTTGCGGGGGCGCCGAATAATTCACCCCTCCACTTT	CASSLGLAGAPNNSPLHF
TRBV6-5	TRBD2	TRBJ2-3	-	TGTGCCAGCAGGGGGCTAGCGGCTAGCACAGATACGCAGTATTTT	CASRGLAASTDTQYF
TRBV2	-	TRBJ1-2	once	TGTGCCAGCAGAAAGCTCGAAGACTATGGCTACACCTTC	CASRKLEDYGYTF
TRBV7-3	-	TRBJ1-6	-	TGTGCCAGCAGCCCCGGGGCAGGGGAGCGTTCACCCCTCCACTTT	CASSPGAGERSPLHF
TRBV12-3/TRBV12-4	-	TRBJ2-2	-	TGTGCCAGCATGGGAGCCGGGGAGCTGTTTTTT	CASMGAGELFF
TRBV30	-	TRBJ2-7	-	TGTGCCTGGAGTTTACAGGGTTACGAGCAGTACTTC	CAWSLQGYEQYF
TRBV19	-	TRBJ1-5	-	TGTGCCAGTAGTATTTCACAGGATAATCAGCCCCAGCATTTT	CASSISQDNQPQHF
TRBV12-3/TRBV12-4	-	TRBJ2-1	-	TGTGCCAGCGCGGCCACGGACAATGAGCAGTTCTTC	CASAATDNEQFF
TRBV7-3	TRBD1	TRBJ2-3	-	TGTGCCAGCAGCCCGCAGGGGGTTAGCACAGATACGCAGTATTTT	CASSPQGVSTDTQYF
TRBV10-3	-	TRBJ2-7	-	TGTGCCATCGGGGAGGTCTCTTACGAGCAGTACTTC	CAIGEVSYEQYF
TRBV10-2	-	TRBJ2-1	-	TGCGCCAGCAGTGAGTCAGGGACACCCCCGAACCGGTTCTTC	CASSESGTPPNRFF
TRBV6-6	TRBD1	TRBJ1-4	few	TGTGCCAGCAGAGGACAGGGGAGAAATGAAAAACTGTTTTTT	CASRGQGRNEKLFF